This is a list of T cell receptor beta chains from one sample in a study of CD8+CD57+ T cells in acquired aplastic anemia. MiXCR was run by TCRdb on the reads, yielding one entry per CDR3 protein. The sample shows roughly 250,000 distinct CDR3 sequences, approximately 79% of them seen only once. Sequences were obtained from sorted CD4+, CD8+, or CD8+CD57+ T cells (not recorded which) from PBMCs. The source of these receptors is a human donor with aplastic anemia. The CDR3 runs from the conserved cysteine through the conserved F or W. A D gene is named only where the DNA matches it firmly. Size values are once, few and many counts, or a class for expanded clones, and some rows have none.

v_gene	d_gene	j_gene	abundance	CDR3nt	CDR3aa
TRBV11-1	-	TRBJ2-6	-	TGTGCCAGCAGCTTAGGTCTGGTCCCCTCTGGGGCCAACGTCCTGACTTTC	CASSLGLVPSGANVLTF
TRBV7-8	-	TRBJ2-3	once	TGTGCCAGCAGCGTAGGGGGAGGTCCCGCTGCTCCGCAGTATTTT	CASSVGGGPAAPQYF
TRBV7-8	TRBD1	TRBJ1-2	-	TGTGCCAGCAGCTCAGGGGACAGGCGCGATGACTATGGCTACACCTTC	CASSSGDRRDDYGYTF
TRBV7-9	TRBD2	TRBJ2-5	-	TGTGCCAGCAGCCCACCGGGAGGGGCCCATGCGCAGCATTACTTC	CASSPPGGAHAQHYF
TRBV5-6	-	TRBJ2-1	many	TGTGCCAGCAGCCGCGTCCGGTGGGGAAATGAGCAGTTCTTC	CASSRVRWGNEQFF
TRBV7-2	-	TRBJ2-1	-	TGTGCCAGCAGCTTAGCGGGAGATCCCAATGAGCAGTATTTC	CASSLAGDPNEQYF
TRBV5-1	-	TRBJ2-1	-	TGCGCCAGCAGCCTCCGGGACACCCAAGAGAGCGATGAGCAGTTCTTC	CASSLRDTQESDEQFF
TRBV19	-	TRBJ2-1	-	TGTGCCAGTAGCATAGCTAGCGCAGGGTACAATGAGCAGTTCTTC	CASSIASAGYNEQFF
TRBV2	TRBD2	TRBJ2-3	-	TGTGCCAGCGGGGGAGGGGTCACCAATACGCAGTATTTT	CASGGGVTNTQYF
TRBV11-2	-	TRBJ1-2	-	TGTGCCAGCAGCCCCCGGTACAGGGACGAATCCTATGGCTACACCTTC	CASSPRYRDESYGYTF
TRBV7-2	TRBD2	TRBJ2-7	-	TGTGCCAGAAGCTTAGAACTAGCGGAACTTCCCTACGAGCAGTACTTC	CARSLELAELPYEQYF
TRBV7-3	-	TRBJ1-6	-	TGCGCCAGCAGCTTGAGCAGGTGTAATTCACCCCTCCACTTT	CASSLSRCNSPLHF
TRBV5-5	TRBD1	TRBJ1-4	many	TGTGCCAGCAGCTTGGGACGCGTAAACAGGGGATCTAATGAAAAACTGTTTTTT	CASSLGRVNRGSNEKLFF
TRBV7-9	TRBD1	TRBJ2-1	many	TGTGCCAGCAGCTTAGATCTGACAGGGAACACTGAAGCTCAGTTCTTC	CASSLDLTGNTEAQFF
TRBV7-8	-	TRBJ1-6	once	TGTGCCAGCAGCCTAGCCGGGGGGGATAATTCACCCTACCACTTT	CASSLAGGDNSPYHF
TRBV2	-	TRBJ2-3	few	TGTGCCAGCAGTGGGGTTTCGGCAGATACGCAGTATTTT	CASSGVSADTQYF
TRBV7-8	TRBD2	TRBJ2-3	-	TGTACCCGCACCCTAGCGGGAGAGACAGATACGCAGTATTTT	CTRTLAGETDTQYF
TRBV7-9	TRBD1	TRBJ2-7	-	TGTGCCAGCAGCTTAGCTTCCGGACAGGCCTACGAGCAGTACTTC	CASSLASGQAYEQYF
TRBV25-1	-	TRBJ1-4	once	TGTGCCAGCAGCTTCCCCGAGGGAAAGGGTAATGAAAAACTGTTTTTT	CASSFPEGKGNEKLFF
TRBV14	-	TRBJ2-1	few	TGTGCCAGCAGCCAGGGGGCTGGTGAGCAGTTCTTC	CASSQGAGEQFF
TRBV7-2	-	TRBJ2-3	once	TGTGCCAGCGGGTACGGTGACACAGGTACGAAGTATTTT	CASGYGDTGTKYF
TRBV19	-	TRBJ2-1	-	TGTGTCAGCATGCAGCTTTACTCGCACAATGAGCAGTTCTTC	CVSMQLYSHNEQFF
TRBV9	-	TRBJ1-1	-	TGTGCCAGCGGCGGAAGGCCAGTTACGCAGTACACTGAAGCTTTCTTT	CASGGRPVTQYTEAFF
TRBV20-1	-	TRBJ2-3	-	TGCAGTGCTCCAGCCGGAGATACGCAGTATTTT	CSAPAGDTQYF
TRBV29-1	-	TRBJ2-7	-	TGCAGCGTTGGGGTAGAGCCCTACGAGCAGTACTTC	CSVGVEPYEQYF
TRBV24-1	-	TRBJ2-1	-	TGTGCCACTGGGATAGCCAGCGGAGCCTACAATGAGCAGTTCTTC	CATGIASGAYNEQFF
TRBV7-9	-	TRBJ2-1	-	TGTGCCAGCAGCTTAGGACCCGGGGCGCTGAATTTTGGATTCTTC	CASSLGPGALNFGFF
TRBV7-9	-	TRBJ1-2	-	TGTGCCGGCAGCCGCGCCACACGGGGCTACACCTTC	CAGSRATRGYTF
TRBV5-1	TRBD1	TRBJ2-2	once	TGCGCCACCAGACAGGGTATGGGCGAGCACGGGGAGCTGTTTTTT	CATRQGMGEHGELFF
TRBV25-1	-	TRBJ2-1	-	TGTGCCAGCAGTGAATCCCGCGGTTGGTACAATGAGCAGTTCTTC	CASSESRGWYNEQFF
TRBV7-4	-	TRBJ2-1	-	TGTGCCAGCAGCTTAGCTAGCGGAGCCAAAGAGACCCAGTTCTTC	CASSLASGAKETQFF
TRBV20-1	-	TRBJ1-1	-	TGCAGTGCTATCGGGGGCAGAGCCATGACCATGAACACTGAAGCTTTCTTT	CSAIGGRAMTMNTEAFF
TRBV7-9	TRBD2	TRBJ2-1	-	TGTGCCAGCAGCTTTGAACGCGGGGAGGGGTTTTTTGAGCAGTTCTTC	CASSFERGEGFFEQFF
TRBV7-9	-	TRBJ1-5	-	TGTGCCAGCAGCTTTCAAAGAAGTGGGGGGCACGATTTT	CASSFQRSGGHDF
TRBV25-1	-	TRBJ1-2	-	TGTGCCAGCAGTCCGGCAGGTCAGTGGGGCTATGGCTACACCTTC	CASSPAGQWGYGYTF
TRBV3-1	-	TRBJ1-4	many	TGTGCCAGCAGCCAAGTGTACGGGACAATAGAAGAAAAACTGTTTTTT	CASSQVYGTIEEKLFF
TRBV5-1	-	TRBJ1-6	-	TGCGCCAGCAGCGCCCGTAGGGCCTCCTATAATTCACCCCTCCACTTT	CASSARRASYNSPLHF
TRBV7-9	-	TRBJ2-3	-	TGTGCCAGCAGCTTAGCCGGGGGCTACAGGGATACCGTGTATTTT	CASSLAGGYRDTVYF
TRBV3-1	-	TRBJ2-2	many	TGTGCCAGCAGCCATAGGCCCGGGGAGCTGTTTTTT	CASSHRPGELFF
TRBV19	-	TRBJ1-1	-	TGTGCCAGTAGCCAATCTACGGGCACTGAAGCTTTCTTT	CASSQSTGTEAFF
TRBV7-2	-	TRBJ2-3	-	TGTGCCAGCAGCGTAGATCAGGGCAAGGACTATTTT	CASSVDQGKDYF
TRBV9	-	TRBJ1-1	-	TGTGCCAGCAGCTTTCATGTGACGGGGAACACTGAACCTTTCTTT	CASSFHVTGNTEPFF
TRBV15	-	TRBJ1-2	-	TGTGCCACCAGCAGGGGCGCCAGCCAAGGTGCCCAGAACTTC	CATSRGASQGAQNF
TRBV7-9	-	TRBJ2-6	-	TGTGCCAGCAGCTTAGCGGGTAGGCACGGGGCCAGCGTCCTGACTTTC	CASSLAGRHGASVLTF
TRBV11-2	-	TRBJ2-1	-	TGTGCCAGCGTACCGGGGGAGGGGGATGAGCAGTTCTTC	CASVPGEGDEQFF
TRBV7-9	-	TRBJ2-3	-	TGTGCCAGCAGCTTAGAGGCGGGTCCTGGCACAGGCACCTTT	CASSLEAGPGTGTF
TRBV7-6	TRBD1	TRBJ2-2	-	TGTGCCAGCAGTTCAGACAGGGGCAATTCCACCCGCCACCTGTTTTTT	CASSSDRGNSTRHLFF